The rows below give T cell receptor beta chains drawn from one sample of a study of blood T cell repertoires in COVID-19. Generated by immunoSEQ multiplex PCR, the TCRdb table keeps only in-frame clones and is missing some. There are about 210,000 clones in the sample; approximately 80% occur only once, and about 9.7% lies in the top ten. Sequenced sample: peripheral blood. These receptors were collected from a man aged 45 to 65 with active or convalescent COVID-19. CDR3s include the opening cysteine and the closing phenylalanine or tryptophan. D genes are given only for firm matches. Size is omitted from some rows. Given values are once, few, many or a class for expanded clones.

CDR3nt: TGCGCCAGCAGCTTACGCCATGAGGGCCTCTGGGAGACCCAGTACTTC
CDR3aa: CASSLRHEGLWETQYF
abundance: -
v_gene: TRBV5-1
j_gene: TRBJ2-5
d_gene: -

CDR3nt: TGTGCCAGCAGTGAATGGGGTAGACTAGCGGGAGCCACAGATACGCAGTATTTT
CDR3aa: CASSEWGRLAGATDTQYF
abundance: -
v_gene: TRBV2
j_gene: TRBJ2-3
d_gene: TRBD2

CDR3nt: TGTGCCAGCAGCCAAGAGCGGGACACTGAAGCTTTCTTT
CDR3aa: CASSQERDTEAFF
abundance: few
v_gene: TRBV4-2
j_gene: TRBJ1-1
d_gene: -

CDR3nt: TGTGCCAGCAGTGGGACAGGGGTTCAAGAGACCCAGTACTTC
CDR3aa: CASSGTGVQETQYF
abundance: -
v_gene: TRBV2
j_gene: TRBJ2-5
d_gene: TRBD1

CDR3nt: TGTGCCAGCAGCTTATCCCCAGCGACTAATGAAAAACTGTTTTTT
CDR3aa: CASSLSPATNEKLFF
abundance: -
v_gene: TRBV7-9
j_gene: TRBJ1-4
d_gene: -

CDR3nt: TGTGCCAGCAGCATACAGGGGGAGGCGGTTGAAGCTTTCTTT
CDR3aa: CASSIQGEAVEAFF
abundance: -
v_gene: TRBV9
j_gene: TRBJ1-1
d_gene: TRBD1

CDR3nt: TGTGCCAGCAGCCTCCCAGGGGCCACTGAAGCTTTCTTT
CDR3aa: CASSLPGATEAFF
abundance: -
v_gene: TRBV7-2
j_gene: TRBJ1-1
d_gene: -

CDR3nt: TGTGCCAGCAGGACCTATAGCGGAAGCTCCTACAATGAGCAGTTCTTC
CDR3aa: CASRTYSGSSYNEQFF
abundance: -
v_gene: TRBV11-2
j_gene: TRBJ2-1
d_gene: -

CDR3nt: TGTGCCAGCAGTGGGGAGGCATCCGCCCAAGAGACCCAGTACTTC
CDR3aa: CASSGEASAQETQYF
abundance: -
v_gene: TRBV2
j_gene: TRBJ2-5
d_gene: -

CDR3nt: TGTGCCAGCAGCGTAGAGACTAGCGGGAAGGATACGCAGTATTTT
CDR3aa: CASSVETSGKDTQYF
abundance: once
v_gene: TRBV9
j_gene: TRBJ2-3
d_gene: TRBD2

CDR3nt: TGCGCCAGCAGCCAGGGGCTAGCGGGAGTCTATGAGCAGTTCTTC
CDR3aa: CASSQGLAGVYEQFF
abundance: -
v_gene: TRBV4-3
j_gene: TRBJ2-1
d_gene: TRBD2

CDR3nt: TGTGCCAGCAGTATATCCGGGACACCGAACACTGAAGCTTTCTTT
CDR3aa: CASSISGTPNTEAFF
abundance: few
v_gene: TRBV28
j_gene: TRBJ1-1
d_gene: -

CDR3nt: TGTGCCAGCAAACGACGGCAGGGGGGTTATGAGCAGTTCTTC
CDR3aa: CASKRRQGGYEQFF
abundance: -
v_gene: TRBV6-5
j_gene: TRBJ2-1
d_gene: -

CDR3nt: TGTGCCAGCAGCCCCGGACTAACTTCCTACAATGAGCAGTTCTTC
CDR3aa: CASSPGLTSYNEQFF
abundance: -
v_gene: TRBV9
j_gene: TRBJ2-1
d_gene: -

CDR3nt: TGTGCCAGCAGTCCTGCGGGGGGCGAGCAGTTCTTC
CDR3aa: CASSPAGGEQFF
abundance: -
v_gene: TRBV7-3
j_gene: TRBJ2-1
d_gene: TRBD2

CDR3nt: TGTGCCAGCAGCTTAAACCAGGCTCGCAATTCACCCCTCCACTTT
CDR3aa: CASSLNQARNSPLHF
abundance: -
v_gene: TRBV7-3
j_gene: TRBJ1-6
d_gene: -

CDR3nt: TGCGCCAGCAGCCAAGATATAAGGAGGGGCGCTTACAATGAGCAGTTCTTC
CDR3aa: CASSQDIRRGAYNEQFF
abundance: -
v_gene: TRBV4-3
j_gene: TRBJ2-1
d_gene: -

CDR3nt: TGTGCCAGTAGTACCCCCGCGGGACTAGCGGGAGGGGGTCCAGATACGCAGTATTTT
CDR3aa: CASSTPAGLAGGGPDTQYF
abundance: -
v_gene: TRBV19
j_gene: TRBJ2-3
d_gene: TRBD2

CDR3nt: TGCGCCAGCAGCTTGAGGCAGGGGAGCAATGAGCAGTTCTTC
CDR3aa: CASSLRQGSNEQFF
abundance: -
v_gene: TRBV5-1
j_gene: TRBJ2-1
d_gene: -

CDR3nt: TGTGCCAGTAGTCGAACAGGGTACACTGAAGCTTTCTTT
CDR3aa: CASSRTGYTEAFF
abundance: -
v_gene: TRBV19
j_gene: TRBJ1-1
d_gene: -

CDR3nt: TGCAGCGTTGAATTACGGACAGGGAGGACAGATACGCAGTATTTT
CDR3aa: CSVELRTGRTDTQYF
abundance: -
v_gene: TRBV29-1
j_gene: TRBJ2-3
d_gene: TRBD1

CDR3nt: TGCAGTGTTTCTAGCACAGATACGCAGTATTTT
CDR3aa: CSVSSTDTQYF
abundance: once
v_gene: TRBV20-1
j_gene: TRBJ2-3
d_gene: -

CDR3nt: TGTGCCAGCAGCCAATTGTTCGGGGAGACCCAGTACTTC
CDR3aa: CASSQLFGETQYF
abundance: -
v_gene: TRBV14
j_gene: TRBJ2-5
d_gene: -

CDR3nt: TGTGCCAGCAGCTTAGCGGGGGGGAACACCGGGGAGCTGTTTTTT
CDR3aa: CASSLAGGNTGELFF
abundance: few
v_gene: TRBV11-1
j_gene: TRBJ2-2
d_gene: -

CDR3nt: TGTGCCAGCAGCTGGGACAGAAGCACTGAAGCTTTCTTT
CDR3aa: CASSWDRSTEAFF
abundance: -
v_gene: TRBV11-2
j_gene: TRBJ1-1
d_gene: TRBD1

CDR3nt: TGTGCCAGCAGCTTAGAGGGCAGGGGCCTTGAGCAGTTCTTC
CDR3aa: CASSLEGRGLEQFF
abundance: -
v_gene: TRBV11-2
j_gene: TRBJ2-1
d_gene: -

CDR3nt: TGCGCCAGCAGCTTCCGACAGGGAGAGACCCAGTACTTC
CDR3aa: CASSFRQGETQYF
abundance: few
v_gene: TRBV5-1
j_gene: TRBJ2-5
d_gene: TRBD1

CDR3nt: TGCGCCAGCAGCAGGACAGGGGTGAACACTGAAGCTTTCTTT
CDR3aa: CASSRTGVNTEAFF
abundance: -
v_gene: TRBV5-1
j_gene: TRBJ1-1
d_gene: TRBD1

CDR3nt: TGTGGGTGGAGGGGGAACACCGGGGAGCTGTTTTTT
CDR3aa: CGWRGNTGELFF
abundance: -
v_gene: TRBV12-3/TRBV12-4
j_gene: TRBJ2-2
d_gene: -

CDR3nt: TGTGCCAGCAGCGGCGGGCCGGCCTACGAGCAGTACTTC
CDR3aa: CASSGGPAYEQYF
abundance: -
v_gene: TRBV7-8
j_gene: TRBJ2-7
d_gene: -

CDR3nt: TGTGCCAGCAGCTTAGGTGCGGGGGCGGCTGGGGCCAACGTCCTGACTTTC
CDR3aa: CASSLGAGAAGANVLTF
abundance: -
v_gene: TRBV7-9
j_gene: TRBJ2-6
d_gene: -

CDR3nt: TGTGCCAGTAGTCCCCGGGACAGGGGGCTGTCCTCCTACAATGAGCAGTTCTTC
CDR3aa: CASSPRDRGLSSYNEQFF
abundance: -
v_gene: TRBV19
j_gene: TRBJ2-1
d_gene: TRBD1

CDR3nt: TGTGCCAGCAGCTTAGACAGGGGGAATTCACCCCTCCACTTT
CDR3aa: CASSLDRGNSPLHF
abundance: -
v_gene: TRBV7-2
j_gene: TRBJ1-6
d_gene: TRBD1

CDR3nt: TGTGCCAGCAGCCCCTGGACTAGCGACACCGGGGAGCTGTTTTTT
CDR3aa: CASSPWTSDTGELFF
abundance: -
v_gene: TRBV11-2
j_gene: TRBJ2-2
d_gene: TRBD2

CDR3nt: TGTGCCAGCAGTGCCGCCCGGGACAGGAGCTCCTACAATGAGCAGTTCTTC
CDR3aa: CASSAARDRSSYNEQFF
abundance: -
v_gene: TRBV6-2/TRBV6-3
j_gene: TRBJ2-1
d_gene: TRBD1

CDR3nt: TGTGCCAGCAGGACAGGGCCGAATTCACCCCTCCACTTT
CDR3aa: CASRTGPNSPLHF
abundance: -
v_gene: TRBV2
j_gene: TRBJ1-6
d_gene: TRBD1

CDR3nt: TGTGCCAGCAGCTCGACTAGCGGGAGTTACGAGCAGTACTTC
CDR3aa: CASSSTSGSYEQYF
abundance: once
v_gene: TRBV11-3
j_gene: TRBJ2-7
d_gene: TRBD2

CDR3nt: TGTGCCAGCAGTTATACACAGGGGACTAATGAAAAACTGTTTTTT
CDR3aa: CASSYTQGTNEKLFF
abundance: -
v_gene: TRBV27
j_gene: TRBJ1-4
d_gene: TRBD1

CDR3nt: TGCGCCAGCAGCCAGCAGGGCGATCCTCGGTACACCTTC
CDR3aa: CASSQQGDPRYTF
abundance: -
v_gene: TRBV4-1
j_gene: TRBJ1-2
d_gene: -

CDR3nt: TGCAGCGTTCCCTCCGGGACACTGAACACTGAAGCTTTCTTT
CDR3aa: CSVPSGTLNTEAFF
abundance: -
v_gene: TRBV29-1
j_gene: TRBJ1-1
d_gene: -

CDR3nt: TGTGCCAGCAGCCAAACAGGGGTCACTGAAGCTTTCTTT
CDR3aa: CASSQTGVTEAFF
abundance: -
v_gene: TRBV11-3
j_gene: TRBJ1-1
d_gene: TRBD1

CDR3nt: TGTGCCAGCAGTGAACTAGCCCATCGGCGGACCCAGTACTTC
CDR3aa: CASSELAHRRTQYF
abundance: -
v_gene: TRBV2
j_gene: TRBJ2-5
d_gene: -

CDR3nt: TGTGCCAGCAGTTTAGCGGGCTACGAGCAGTACTTC
CDR3aa: CASSLAGYEQYF
abundance: few
v_gene: TRBV28
j_gene: TRBJ2-7
d_gene: -

CDR3nt: TGTGCCAGCAGCTTTCGTAGCTCTGGGGCCAACGTCCTGACTTTC
CDR3aa: CASSFRSSGANVLTF
abundance: -
v_gene: TRBV7-2
j_gene: TRBJ2-6
d_gene: -

CDR3nt: TGTGCCAGCAAATACAGGGGCCCGAACACTGAAGCTTTCTTT
CDR3aa: CASKYRGPNTEAFF
abundance: -
v_gene: TRBV28
j_gene: TRBJ1-1
d_gene: TRBD1

CDR3nt: TGTGCCAGCAGCGTAAATCAACGGGTCTCCTACAATGAGCAGTTCTTC
CDR3aa: CASSVNQRVSYNEQFF
abundance: -
v_gene: TRBV9
j_gene: TRBJ2-1
d_gene: -

CDR3nt: TGTGCCAGCAAACCGGGACAGGGGGCTACCTATAATTCACCCCTCCACTTT
CDR3aa: CASKPGQGATYNSPLHF
abundance: -
v_gene: TRBV2
j_gene: TRBJ1-6
d_gene: TRBD1

CDR3nt: TGTGCCAGCAGCTTATCTCGGGGAGGGGGCACAGATACGCAGTATTTT
CDR3aa: CASSLSRGGGTDTQYF
abundance: -
v_gene: TRBV7-8
j_gene: TRBJ2-3
d_gene: TRBD2

CDR3nt: TGTGCCAGCAGGGAAGTCGGCACAGATACGCAGTATTTT
CDR3aa: CASREVGTDTQYF
abundance: -
v_gene: TRBV6-1
j_gene: TRBJ2-3
d_gene: -

CDR3nt: TGCGCCAGCACCCAAGACAGGGGGCCCGACACTGAAGCTTTCTTT
CDR3aa: CASTQDRGPDTEAFF
abundance: -
v_gene: TRBV5-1
j_gene: TRBJ1-1
d_gene: TRBD1

CDR3nt: TGTGCCAGCAGCCCGGGGACTAGCGGGCCCCGGGATACGCAGTATTTT
CDR3aa: CASSPGTSGPRDTQYF
abundance: -
v_gene: TRBV3-1/TRBV3-2
j_gene: TRBJ2-3
d_gene: TRBD2

CDR3nt: TGCGCCAGCAGCCGACAGGGAAGGAATGAAAAACTGTTTTTT
CDR3aa: CASSRQGRNEKLFF
abundance: few
v_gene: TRBV5-1
j_gene: TRBJ1-4
d_gene: TRBD1

CDR3nt: TGTGCCATCAGTGAAGGACAGGGGAGTTGGTCTGGGGCCAACGTCCTGACTTTC
CDR3aa: CAISEGQGSWSGANVLTF
abundance: -
v_gene: TRBV10-3
j_gene: TRBJ2-6
d_gene: TRBD1

CDR3nt: TGTGCCAGCAGCGTCCGGGATCCCAAACACCCACCGAATTCACCCCTCCACTTT
CDR3aa: CASSVRDPKHPPNSPLHF
abundance: -
v_gene: TRBV6-4
j_gene: TRBJ1-6
d_gene: -

CDR3nt: TGCGCCAGCAGTCCGGGACTAGCGCTCTCCTACGAGCAGTACTTC
CDR3aa: CASSPGLALSYEQYF
abundance: -
v_gene: TRBV10-1
j_gene: TRBJ2-7
d_gene: TRBD2

CDR3nt: TGTGCCACCAGTGATTTGCCGGGGAAGACCCTCCAAGAGACCCAGTACTTC
CDR3aa: CATSDLPGKTLQETQYF
abundance: -
v_gene: TRBV24-1
j_gene: TRBJ2-5
d_gene: -

CDR3nt: TGTGCCAGCAGCGTAGAACCGGGCGGGGCTTCACCCCTCCACTTT
CDR3aa: CASSVEPGGASPLHF
abundance: few
v_gene: TRBV9
j_gene: TRBJ1-6
d_gene: -

CDR3nt: TGTGCCAGCGGGGTTAACAGGGACCTGGACACTGAAGCTTTCTTT
CDR3aa: CASGVNRDLDTEAFF
abundance: -
v_gene: TRBV2
j_gene: TRBJ1-1
d_gene: -

CDR3nt: TGTGCCAGCAGTGAAGGGTCCGCGGGACGGACCCAGTACTTC
CDR3aa: CASSEGSAGRTQYF
abundance: once
v_gene: TRBV2
j_gene: TRBJ2-5
d_gene: -